This T cell receptor beta chain was identified in a study of blood T cell repertoires in COVID-19. Overall study context: Acute-phase and convalescent COVID-19 samples originated in the United States, Italy and Spain. Sample material is recorded as cDNA or gDNA derived from T cells, B-cell-depleted T cells, or PBMCs.

Under the authors' procedure: Estimation of nucleated cell counts was performed using reference gene primer amplification. TCRdb's copy holds only in-frame clones and misses some; the assay was immunoSEQ multiplex PCR. The DNA gave D and trimming, while V, J and clone size come from that table. The table lists 100,000 to 150,000 clones, around nine tenths of them singletons. The clonotype comes from a woman between 70 and 85 years old with COVID-19, enrolled during active disease. The sequencing sample was made of peripheral blood.

CDR3 amino acids: CSAKRGDDQPQHF. In DNA form, the CDR3 reads TGCAGCGCGAAGCGGGGTGACGATCAGCCCCAGCATTTT. The chain uses TRBV29-1 and TRBJ1-5; D remains ambiguous. Trimming removed 7 bases from V and 5 bases from J, with 15 bases in between. The V gene's germline CDR1 is SQVTM and CDR2 ANQGSEA. This CDR3 is 13 amino acids long.